This T cell receptor beta chain was identified during a study of low-dose radiotherapy and immunotherapy resistance in tumors (dated 2022 in TCRdb). Turning to the overall study: Patients in Cohort 1 were given 0.5 Gy per fraction every 2 weeks, and the prescribed total PTV dose was 6.5 Gy. In Cohort 2, 1 Gy per fraction was delivered every two weeks, for a total of 13 Gy over 26 weeks. Patients were given nivolumab as a 240 mg flat dose every two weeks and ipilimumab at 1 mg/kg every six weeks, with both drugs delivered intravenously. Cyclophosphamide 200 mg/m2 was administered intravenously every two weeks, one day before each radiation and immunotherapy administration. Aspirin 300 mg was taken orally once daily by patients for four cycles, starting on cycle 1 day 1. Randomization of trial participants into treatment groups was not performed. Eight patients were included in the translational analysis, namely three from the first dose cohort plus the first five from the second dose cohort.

Interpreted using the paper, the time point label stands for: before trial treatment. The donors came from RACIN, which was a single-arm phase I dose-escalation trial that paired nivolumab and ipilimumab with aspirin, low-dose cyclophosphamide and low-dose radiotherapy. Patients were eligible if they had advanced solid tumors that were TIL-negative. TCRdb names Illumina HiSeq 2500 as the instrument used. To make first-strand cDNA, Superscript III was used along with a set of TRAV- and TRBV-specific primers so that both the TCRalpha and TCRbeta chains were covered. TCRs were amplified with Phusion for about 21 PCR cycles, with a constant-region primer paired with the adapter attached to the V primers. Isolated mRNA was amplified with the MessageAmp II aRNA Amplification Kit, using an approximately 17-hour in vitro transcription at 37°C. The Dynabeads mRNA DIRECT Purification Kit was used to isolate the mRNA for TCR sequencing. Indexed Illumina adapters were added in a second roughly 23-cycle Phusion PCR, and the resulting products were purified with AMPure XP beads. Processing in the source paper ran as follows. Custom Perl scripts pooled TCR sequences encoding the same protein, removed out-of-frame sequences and computed each clonotype's abundance. TCR sequences supported by only a single read were excluded from analysis. Among the metrics used to describe the repertoires were Shannon entropy, Gini index, clonality, richness, and the frequency of TCRs shared between repertoires. TCRdb cleaned the public reads at Q25 with fastp, built clones with MiXCR and kept in-frame beta chains. Rows with one shared CDR3 protein collapse into an entry with the most common genes and DNA. V and J calls and clone size were set by TCRdb, not the authors. The sample table records under 90,000 distinct CDR3 sequences; around 32% of these occur just once. 11% of the sample comes from the top ten.

Reading from cysteine to phenylalanine, the CDR3 counts 15 amino acids. Solely the CDR3 DNA is kept, with 45 bases framed from the first base. Sequences MGHRA (CDR1) and YSYEKL (CDR2) are obtained from the germline V gene. V lost 1 base and J lost 3 bases, and the count of bases not matched to a germline gene is 5. This clonotype is a singleton in its sample. There is no known antigen for this receptor. Base qualities are missing; no much larger clone stands one base away. One read yields weak evidence. The receptor was derived from a female donor with ovarian cancer. The specimen was PBMCs, collected before treatment. Recombination joined TRBV4-1 with TRBJ1-2, with 7 bases in between that match TRBD1. CDR3 region: CASSQGDSLHYGYTF. DNA sequence: TGCGCCAGCAGCCAAGGGGACAGCCTACACTATGGCTACACCTTC.